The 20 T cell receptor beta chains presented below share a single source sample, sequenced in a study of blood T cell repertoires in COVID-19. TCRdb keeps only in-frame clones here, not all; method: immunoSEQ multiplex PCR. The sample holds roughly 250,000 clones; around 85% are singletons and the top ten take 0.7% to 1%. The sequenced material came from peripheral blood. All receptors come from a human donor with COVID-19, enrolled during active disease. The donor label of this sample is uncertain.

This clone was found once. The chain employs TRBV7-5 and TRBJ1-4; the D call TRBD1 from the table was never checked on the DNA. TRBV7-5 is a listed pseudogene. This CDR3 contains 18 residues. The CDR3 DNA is TGTGCCAGAAGCACAAGCCCCGGGACAGGGGCCCGCGGTGAAAAACTGTTTTTT. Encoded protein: CARSTSPGTGARGEKLFF.

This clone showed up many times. As DNA, the CDR3 is TGTGCCAGCAGTACTTCCCAGAACACCGGGGAGCTGTTTTTT. It yields the protein CASSTSQNTGELFF. This rearrangement joins TRBV2 to TRBJ2-2; D is unresolved. This CDR3 is built from 14 residues. Germline lookup yields CDR1 SNHLY and CDR2 FYNNEI. Trimming pared 5 bases from V and 1 base from J, leaving 8 bases between.

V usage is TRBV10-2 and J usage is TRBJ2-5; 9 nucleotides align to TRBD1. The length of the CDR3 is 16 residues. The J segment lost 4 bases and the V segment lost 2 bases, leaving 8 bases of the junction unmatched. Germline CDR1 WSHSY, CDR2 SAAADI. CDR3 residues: CASSERVGTGIETQYF. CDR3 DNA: TGCGCCAGCAGTGAGAGGGTAGGGACAGGGATAGAGACCCAGTACTTC.

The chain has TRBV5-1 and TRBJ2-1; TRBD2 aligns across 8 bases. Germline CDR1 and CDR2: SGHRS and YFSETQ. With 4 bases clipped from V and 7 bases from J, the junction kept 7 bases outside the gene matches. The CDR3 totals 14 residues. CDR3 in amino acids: CASSAAAGVNEQFF. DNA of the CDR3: TGCGCCAGCAGCGCCGCAGCGGGAGTTAATGAGCAGTTCTTC.

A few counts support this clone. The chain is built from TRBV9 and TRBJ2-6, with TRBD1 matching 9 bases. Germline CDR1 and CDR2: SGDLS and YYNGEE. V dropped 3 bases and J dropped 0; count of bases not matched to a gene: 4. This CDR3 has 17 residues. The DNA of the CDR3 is TGTGCCAGCAGCGCTCCGGGACAGGGCTCTGGGGCCAACGTCCTGACTTTC. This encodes CASSAPGQGSGANVLTF.

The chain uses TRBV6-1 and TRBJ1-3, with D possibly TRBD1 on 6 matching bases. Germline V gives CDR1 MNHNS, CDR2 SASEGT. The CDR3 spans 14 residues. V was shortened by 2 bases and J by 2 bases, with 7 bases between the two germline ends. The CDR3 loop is CASSEQGPGNTIYF. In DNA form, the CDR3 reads TGTGCCAGCAGTGAACAGGGGCCTGGAAACACCATATATTTT.

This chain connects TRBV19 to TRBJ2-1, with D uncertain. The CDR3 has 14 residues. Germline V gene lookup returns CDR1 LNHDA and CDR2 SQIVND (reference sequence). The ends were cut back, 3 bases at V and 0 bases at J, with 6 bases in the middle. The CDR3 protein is CASSIPSSYNEQFF. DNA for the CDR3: TGTGCCAGTAGTATCCCGAGCTCCTACAATGAGCAGTTCTTC.

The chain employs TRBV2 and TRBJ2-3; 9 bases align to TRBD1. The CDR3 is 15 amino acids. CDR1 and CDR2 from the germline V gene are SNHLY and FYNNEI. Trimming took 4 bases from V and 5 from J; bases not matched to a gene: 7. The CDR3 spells CASSVEQGAGDTQYF. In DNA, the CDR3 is TGTGCCAGCAGTGTTGAACAGGGGGCGGGAGATACGCAGTATTTT.

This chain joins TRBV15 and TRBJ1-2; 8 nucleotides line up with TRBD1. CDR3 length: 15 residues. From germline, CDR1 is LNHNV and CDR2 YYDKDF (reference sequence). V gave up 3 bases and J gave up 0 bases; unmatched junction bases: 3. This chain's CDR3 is CATSRGQATNYGYTF. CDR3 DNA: TGTGCCACCAGCAGGGGACAGGCGACTAACTATGGCTACACCTTC.

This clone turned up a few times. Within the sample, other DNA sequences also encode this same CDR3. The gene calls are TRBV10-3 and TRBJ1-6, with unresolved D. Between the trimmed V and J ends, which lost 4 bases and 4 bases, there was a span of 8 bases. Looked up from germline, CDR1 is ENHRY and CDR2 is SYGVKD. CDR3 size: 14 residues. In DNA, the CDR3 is TGTGCCATCAGTGTTGAGGCGTATAATTCACCCCTCCACTTT. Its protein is CAISVEAYNSPLHF.

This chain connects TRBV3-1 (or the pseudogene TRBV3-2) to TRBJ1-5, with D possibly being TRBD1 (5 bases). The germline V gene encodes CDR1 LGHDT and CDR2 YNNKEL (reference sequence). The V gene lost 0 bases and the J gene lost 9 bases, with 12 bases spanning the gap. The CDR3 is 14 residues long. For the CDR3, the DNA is TGTGCCAGCAGCCAAGACACCCAGGGTAGGCCCCAGCATTTT. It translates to CASSQDTQGRPQHF.

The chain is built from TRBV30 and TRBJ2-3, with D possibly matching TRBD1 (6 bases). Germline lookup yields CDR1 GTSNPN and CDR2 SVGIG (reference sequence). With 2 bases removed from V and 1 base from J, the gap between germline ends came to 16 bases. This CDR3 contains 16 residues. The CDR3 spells CAWSTQGFGGTDTQYF. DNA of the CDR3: TGTGCCTGGAGTACCCAGGGGTTTGGAGGCACAGATACGCAGTATTTT.

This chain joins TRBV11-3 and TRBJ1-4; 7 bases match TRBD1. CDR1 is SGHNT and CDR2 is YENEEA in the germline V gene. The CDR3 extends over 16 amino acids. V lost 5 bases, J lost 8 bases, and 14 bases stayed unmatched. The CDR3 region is CASSRDTMTGTEKLFF. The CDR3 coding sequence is TGTGCCAGCAGCCGCGATACAATGACAGGGACAGAAAAACTGTTTTTT.

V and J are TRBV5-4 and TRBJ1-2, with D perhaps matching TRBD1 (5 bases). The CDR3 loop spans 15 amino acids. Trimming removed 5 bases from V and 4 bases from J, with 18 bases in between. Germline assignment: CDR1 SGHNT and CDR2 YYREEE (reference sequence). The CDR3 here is CASSIDRSAVYGYTF. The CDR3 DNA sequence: TGTGCCAGCAGTATAGACAGATCGGCAGTCTATGGCTACACCTTC.

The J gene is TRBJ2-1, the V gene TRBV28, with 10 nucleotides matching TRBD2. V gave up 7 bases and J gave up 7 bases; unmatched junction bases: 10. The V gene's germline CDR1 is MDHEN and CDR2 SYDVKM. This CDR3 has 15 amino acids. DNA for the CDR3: TGTGCCAGCACCACACTAGCGGGGCCTAAAAATGAGCAGTTCTTC. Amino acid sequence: CASTTLAGPKNEQFF.

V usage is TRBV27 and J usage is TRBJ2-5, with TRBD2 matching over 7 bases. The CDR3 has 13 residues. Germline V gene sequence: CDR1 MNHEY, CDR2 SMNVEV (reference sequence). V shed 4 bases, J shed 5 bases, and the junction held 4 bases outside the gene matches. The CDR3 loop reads CASSSIAGETQYF. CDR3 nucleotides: TGTGCCAGCAGTTCGATAGCGGGCGAGACCCAGTACTTC.

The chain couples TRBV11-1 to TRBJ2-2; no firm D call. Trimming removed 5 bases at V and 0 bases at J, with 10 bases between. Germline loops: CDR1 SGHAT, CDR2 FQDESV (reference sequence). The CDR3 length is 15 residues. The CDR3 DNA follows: TGTGCCAGCAGCCTAGGGCCTTCGAACACCGGGGAGCTGTTTTTT. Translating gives CASSLGPSNTGELFF.

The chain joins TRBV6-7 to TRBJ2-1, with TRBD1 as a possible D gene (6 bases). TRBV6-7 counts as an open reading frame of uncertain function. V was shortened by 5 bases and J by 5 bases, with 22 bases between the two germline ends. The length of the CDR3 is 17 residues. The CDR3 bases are TGTGCCAGCAGTCACGCAAGGGACAATCAAACCCACAATGAGCAGTTCTTC. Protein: CASSHARDNQTHNEQFF.

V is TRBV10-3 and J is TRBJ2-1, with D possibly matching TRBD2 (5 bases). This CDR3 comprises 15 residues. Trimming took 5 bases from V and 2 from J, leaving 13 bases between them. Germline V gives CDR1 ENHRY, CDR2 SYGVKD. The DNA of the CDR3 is TGTGCCATCAGTACGGACTTATCCGCCTACAATGAGCAGTTCTTC. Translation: CAISTDLSAYNEQFF.

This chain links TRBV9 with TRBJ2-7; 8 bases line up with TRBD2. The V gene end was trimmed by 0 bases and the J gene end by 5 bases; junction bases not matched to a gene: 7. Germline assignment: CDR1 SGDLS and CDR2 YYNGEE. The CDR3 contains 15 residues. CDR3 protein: CASSVVISGVHEQYF. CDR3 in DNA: TGTGCCAGCAGCGTAGTTATTAGCGGGGTGCACGAGCAGTACTTC.